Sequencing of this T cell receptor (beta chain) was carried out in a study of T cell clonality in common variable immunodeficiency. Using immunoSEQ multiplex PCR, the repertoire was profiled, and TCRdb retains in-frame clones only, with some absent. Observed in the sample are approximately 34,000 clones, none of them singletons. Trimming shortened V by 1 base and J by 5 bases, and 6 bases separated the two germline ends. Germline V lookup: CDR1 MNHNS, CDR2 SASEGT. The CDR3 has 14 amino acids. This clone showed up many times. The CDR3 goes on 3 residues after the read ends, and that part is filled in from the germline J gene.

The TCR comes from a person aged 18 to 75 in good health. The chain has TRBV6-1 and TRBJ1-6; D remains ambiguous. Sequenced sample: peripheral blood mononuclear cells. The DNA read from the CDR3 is TGTGCCAGCAGTGAAGGGCGGCATAATTCACCC. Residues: CASSEGRHNSP. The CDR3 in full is CASSEGRHNSPLHF.